Sequencing of this TCR beta chain was carried out in a study of T cell responses to AZD1222 COVID-19 vaccine. Study-wide results and caveats: The study sampled repertoires only after the peak T cell response. Spike as a whole was targeted by vaccine-associated CD4 TCRs, dominant at 160-218 and 743-854.

Concerning this clone: Its antigen is not identified.

Trimming pared 6 bases from V and 1 base from J, leaving 9 bases between. This CDR3 region has 13 residues. Germline V gives CDR1 MNHNS, CDR2 SASEGT. The repertoire was sequenced with immunoSEQ multiplex PCR; TCRdb's copy has only in-frame clones and lacks some. The repertoire includes 200,000 or so clones, roughly 91% of them detected once, and 1% sits in the top ten. This sequence was found in an adult in good health. The specimen was peripheral blood, collected on day 0 of MenACWY control vaccination. This chain uses TRBV6-1 with TRBJ2-5; D not resolved. As DNA, the CDR3 is TGTGCCAGCAGCCCACCCCCCCAAGAGACCCAGTACTTC. Protein product: CASSPPPQETQYF.